Reported below is one TCR beta chain. The antigen remains unidentified. The entry originates in a study of T-cell reconstitution after alpha-beta-depleted transplantation in children. General observations from the study: Reportedly, roughly two months post-transplant, alpha-beta T cells arose from several hundred expanded graft clones. One year post-transplant, T-cell counts and diversity were largely derived from T cells produced anew.

The V gene end was trimmed by 6 bases and the J gene end by 3 bases; junction bases not matched to a gene: 14. CDR1 is DFQATT, CDR2 SNEGSKA, per germline (reference sequence). The CDR3 covers 16 residues. Preparation of the TCRbeta library used unique molecular identifiers. TCRdb itself ran the PCR reads through MiXCR, one entry per CDR3 protein. Among under 250,000 distinct CDR3 sequences, roughly a quarter were seen once, and the ten largest hold 4% to 5.5%. The genes are TRBV20-1 and TRBJ2-7; 10 nucleotides agree with TRBD2. Sample: PBMCs, mostly from graft donor cells, taken 360 days after TCRalphabeta/CD19-depleted stem cell transplant. The clonotype comes from a female patient younger than 10 who had a stem cell transplant for congenital amegakaryocytic thrombocytopenia, so the T cells may come from the graft donor. CDR3 loop: CSAKLASGSSIYEQYF. In nucleotides, the CDR3 is TGCAGTGCCAAATTGGCTAGCGGGAGTTCCATCTACGAGCAGTACTTC.